Listed below are T cell receptor beta chains from one sample, sequenced in a study of cytomegalovirus exposure and HLA in healthy donors. The assay was immunoSEQ multiplex PCR, and TCRdb's table has in-frame clones only and misses some. The repertoire holds approximately 210,000 clones, with 70% to 80% as singletons. The sample consisted of PBMCs. The source is a girl aged 10-17 years in good health and CMV-seropositive. CDR3s include the opening cysteine and the closing phenylalanine or tryptophan.

j_call	v_call	cdr3_aa
TRBJ1-1	TRBV4-3	CASSQGYRQNTEAFF
TRBJ2-1	TRBV4-3	CASSQGGQGDYNEQFF
TRBJ1-5	TRBV6-1	CASSEGTGGQPQHF
TRBJ2-7	TRBV4-1	CASSQAHSSSYEQYF
TRBJ2-3	TRBV6-1	CASTEGIQGTDTQYF
TRBJ2-5	TRBV4-1	CASSQERVITETQYF
TRBJ2-3	TRBV29-1	CSVESGESTDTQYF
TRBJ2-2	TRBV7-2	CASSLEEAGNTGELFF
TRBJ2-2	TRBV4-1	CASSPGTSGGWDGELFF
TRBJ1-1	TRBV18	CASSAHKNTEAFF
TRBJ2-3	TRBV11-3	CASAGGPSGTDTQYF
TRBJ1-2	TRBV27	CASSLSGTAYGYTF
TRBJ2-2	TRBV10-3	CAINSMGGTGELFF
TRBJ2-7	TRBV2	CASWDRGLHEQYF
TRBJ1-2	TRBV18	CASSPWDRVDGYTF